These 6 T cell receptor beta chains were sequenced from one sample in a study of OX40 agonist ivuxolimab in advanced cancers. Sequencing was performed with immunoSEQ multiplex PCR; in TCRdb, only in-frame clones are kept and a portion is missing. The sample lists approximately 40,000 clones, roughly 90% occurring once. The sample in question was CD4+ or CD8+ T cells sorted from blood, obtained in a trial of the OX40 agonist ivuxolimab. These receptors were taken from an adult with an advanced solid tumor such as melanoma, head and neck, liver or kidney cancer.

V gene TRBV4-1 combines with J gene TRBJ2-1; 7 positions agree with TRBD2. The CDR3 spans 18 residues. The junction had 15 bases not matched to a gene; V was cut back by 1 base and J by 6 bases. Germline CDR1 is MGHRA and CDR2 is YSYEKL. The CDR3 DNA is TGCGCCAGCAGCCAAGGTAAAAGTAGGGCGGGAGAGTCCAATGAGCAGTTCTTC. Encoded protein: CASSQGKSRAGESNEQFF.

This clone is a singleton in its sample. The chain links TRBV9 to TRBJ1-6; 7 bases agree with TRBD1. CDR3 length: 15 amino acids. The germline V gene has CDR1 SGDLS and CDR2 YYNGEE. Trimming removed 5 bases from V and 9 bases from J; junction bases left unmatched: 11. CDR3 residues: CASSSGQRTGSPLHF. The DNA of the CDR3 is TGTGCCAGCAGTTCGGGACAGCGAACGGGTTCACCCCTCCACTTT.

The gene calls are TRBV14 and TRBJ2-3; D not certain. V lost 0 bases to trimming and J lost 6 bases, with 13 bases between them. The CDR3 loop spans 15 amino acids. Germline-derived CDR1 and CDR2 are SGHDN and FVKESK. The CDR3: CASSQENAPWDTQYF. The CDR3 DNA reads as TGTGCCAGCAGCCAAGAGAACGCCCCCTGGGATACGCAGTATTTT.

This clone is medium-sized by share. CDR3 DNA sequence: TGCGCCAGCAGCCTCACGGACAGGGCGATCTACGAGCAGTACTTC. Translation: CASSLTDRAIYEQYF. The chain uses TRBV4-1 and TRBJ2-7; 8 bases map to TRBD1. Germline V gives CDR1 MGHRA, CDR2 YSYEKL. Trimming cost V 4 bases and J 3 bases; bases outside gene matches: 8. The CDR3 sequence is 15 residues long.

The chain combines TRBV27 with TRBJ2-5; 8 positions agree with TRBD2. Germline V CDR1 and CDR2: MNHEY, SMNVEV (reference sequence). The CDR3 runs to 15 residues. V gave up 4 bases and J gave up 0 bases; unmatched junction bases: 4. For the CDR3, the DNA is TGTGCCAGCAGTTCTAGCGGGTTGTACCAAGAGACCCAGTACTTC. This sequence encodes CASSSSGLYQETQYF.

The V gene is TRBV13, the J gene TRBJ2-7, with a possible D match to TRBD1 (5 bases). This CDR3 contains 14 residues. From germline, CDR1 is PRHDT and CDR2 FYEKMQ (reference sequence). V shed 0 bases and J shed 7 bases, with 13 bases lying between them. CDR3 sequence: CASSLGTVVGEQYF. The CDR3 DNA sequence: TGTGCCAGCAGCTTAGGGACAGTGGTCGGGGAGCAGTACTTC.